One TCR beta chain is described in this entry. The CDR3 totals 15 residues. Unmatched junction bases numbered 13, after V lost 6 bases and J lost 4 bases. Germline assignment: CDR1 SQVTM and CDR2 ANQGSEA. As handled by the study authors: Amplification from reference gene primers served as the basis for estimated nucleated cell counts. The table came from immunoSEQ multiplex PCR; TCRdb's copy has only in-frame clones and leaves some out. V and J calls and clone size are copied from that table; D and trimming were computed from the DNA. The data contain a few hundred thousand clones, 88% of them seen just once; the ten biggest clones take up 6.9%. The sample comes from a study of blood T cell repertoires in COVID-19. Study in general: Italy, Spain and the United States were the sources of the convalescent and acute COVID-19 samples. PBMCs, B-cell-depleted T cells, or T cells were the source of the cDNA or gDNA that made up the material.

The source of this sequence is a woman in her thirties who had recovered from COVID-19. Sequenced material: peripheral blood. The rearrangement uses TRBV29-1 and TRBJ1-1, with 8 bases fitting TRBD1. CDR3 sequence (DNA): TGCAGCGTCCCCGCCCAAACAGGGGGTCGCACTGAAGCTTTCTTT. Translated, it gives CSVPAQTGGRTEAFF.